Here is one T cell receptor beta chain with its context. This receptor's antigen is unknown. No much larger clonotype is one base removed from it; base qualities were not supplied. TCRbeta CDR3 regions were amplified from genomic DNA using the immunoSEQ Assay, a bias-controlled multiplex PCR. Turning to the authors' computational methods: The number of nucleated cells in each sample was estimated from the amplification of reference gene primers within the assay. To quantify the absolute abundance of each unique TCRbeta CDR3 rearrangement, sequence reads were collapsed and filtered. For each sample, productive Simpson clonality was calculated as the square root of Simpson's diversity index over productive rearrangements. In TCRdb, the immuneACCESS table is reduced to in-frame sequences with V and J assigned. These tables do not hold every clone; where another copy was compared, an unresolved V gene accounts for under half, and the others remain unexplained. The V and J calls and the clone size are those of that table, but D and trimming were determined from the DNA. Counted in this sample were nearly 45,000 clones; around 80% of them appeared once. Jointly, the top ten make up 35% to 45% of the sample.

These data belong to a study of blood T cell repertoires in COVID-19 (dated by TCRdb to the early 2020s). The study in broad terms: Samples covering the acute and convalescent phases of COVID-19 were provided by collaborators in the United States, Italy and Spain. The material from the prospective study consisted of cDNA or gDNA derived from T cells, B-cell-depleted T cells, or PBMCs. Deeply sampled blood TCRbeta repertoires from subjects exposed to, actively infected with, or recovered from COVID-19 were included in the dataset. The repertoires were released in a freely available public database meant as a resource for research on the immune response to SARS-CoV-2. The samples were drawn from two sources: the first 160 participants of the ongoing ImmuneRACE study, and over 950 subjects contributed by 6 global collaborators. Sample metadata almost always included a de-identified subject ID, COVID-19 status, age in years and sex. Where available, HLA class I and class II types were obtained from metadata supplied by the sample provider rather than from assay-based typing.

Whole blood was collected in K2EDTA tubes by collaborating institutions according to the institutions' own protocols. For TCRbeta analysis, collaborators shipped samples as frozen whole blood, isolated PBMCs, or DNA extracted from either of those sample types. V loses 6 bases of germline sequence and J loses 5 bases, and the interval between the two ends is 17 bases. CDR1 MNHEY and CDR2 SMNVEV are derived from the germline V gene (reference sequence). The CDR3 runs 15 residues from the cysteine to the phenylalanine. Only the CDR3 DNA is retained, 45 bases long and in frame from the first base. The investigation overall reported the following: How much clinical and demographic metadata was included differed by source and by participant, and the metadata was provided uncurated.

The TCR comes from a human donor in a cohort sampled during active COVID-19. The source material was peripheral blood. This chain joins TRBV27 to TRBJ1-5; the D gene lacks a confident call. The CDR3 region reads CASSRTNAGYQPQHF. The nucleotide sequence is TGTGCCAGCAGCAGGACGAATGCGGGGTATCAGCCCCAGCATTTT.